This T cell receptor beta chain appears in the sequencing data of a study of OX40 agonist ivuxolimab in advanced cancers. Turning to the study itself: Patients were treated with ivuxolimab, an agonistic anti-OX40 (CD134) antibody. A male proportion of 70% to 90% was recorded, with mean age around 55 years and range roughly 20 to 90.

Measured with immunoSEQ multiplex PCR; TCRdb has only the in-frame clones, and not every one. The data show some 110,000 clones, 90% seen once. Autoimmune disease history or systemic immunosuppression was exclusionary. Study results and caveats: CD4+ and CD8+ T cells in blood underwent clonal expansion by week 6 at 0.1 to 3.0 mg/kg.

To note about this clone: Its antigen is as yet unknown.

The CDR3 runs to 16 residues. CDR1 and CDR2 (germline): SEHNR, FQNEAQ (reference sequence). V gave up 5 bases and J gave up 5 bases; unmatched junction bases: 11. The chain combines TRBV7-9 with TRBJ2-5; 10 bases match TRBD1. The sequenced sample was CD4+ or CD8+ T cells sorted from blood, obtained in a trial of the OX40 agonist ivuxolimab. The source is an adult with an advanced solid tumor such as melanoma, head and neck, liver or kidney cancer. In nucleotides, the CDR3 is TGTGCCAGCAGCAACGGACAGGGGGTTTCTCGGGAGACCCAGTACTTC. Its translation is CASSNGQGVSRETQYF.